The clone carrying this T cell receptor (beta chain) was observed many times. Trimming cost V 3 bases and J 7 bases, with 4 bases left between them. The CDR3 has 11 amino acids. CDR1 LGHNT and CDR2 FRNRAP come from the germline V gene. This entry comes from a study of T cells of healthy individuals. TCRdb itself ran the 5' RACE reads through MiXCR, one entry per CDR3 protein. The data hold 55,000 to 65,000 distinct CDR3 sequences, with roughly 16% observed a single time. The V call is TRBV12-5, the J call TRBJ1-5; D is unresolved. The clonotype comes from a human donor in good health. CDR3 sequence: CASGLEQPQHF. CDR3 coding DNA: TGTGCTAGTGGTTTAGAACAGCCCCAGCATTTT.